Listed here are 27 T cell receptor beta chains from one sample, sequenced in a study of CD4 and CD8 cells across lung adenocarcinoma regions. TCRdb re-analysed the PCR reads in MiXCR, keeping a single row per CDR3 protein. The data show approximately 9,100 distinct CDR3 sequences, with 40% to 55% seen just once and 18% held by the top ten. Sequencing was carried out using CD4+ T cells from the margin of a lung tumor. Receptors were obtained from a male donor with lung adenocarcinoma. The CD4 and CD8 labels of this study may be unreliable.

This chain uses TRBV14 with TRBJ2-1; D call uncertain. CDR1 and CDR2 (germline): SGHDN, FVKESK. The CDR3 runs 14 residues. V lost 4 bases, J lost 3 bases, and 10 bases lay in between. CDR3 sequence: CASSPLAGYNEQFF. In nucleotides, the CDR3 is TGTGCCAGCAGCCCATTGGCCGGCTACAATGAGCAGTTCTTC.

The CDR3 bases are TGTGCCAGCAGTGAAGGGACTAGCGGGGGGATAAACACCGGGGAGCTGTTTTTT. It translates to CASSEGTSGGINTGELFF. This chain uses TRBV6-1 with TRBJ2-2; 14 bases agree with TRBD2. The CDR3 loop spans 18 amino acids. Germline lookup yields CDR1 MNHNS and CDR2 SASEGT. The V gene end was trimmed by 1 base and the J gene end by 2 bases; junction bases not matched to a gene: 3.

Comments on this clonotype: One end of the junction fails to match germline, which may point to a read error. The V gene is TRBV10-3, the J gene TRBJ2-5; no firm D call. The CDR3 totals 11 residues. Germline V CDR1 and CDR2: ENHRY, SYGVKD. The DNA for the CDR3 is TGTGCCGTCAGTGAGCCAGATACCCAGTACTTC. It specifies CAVSEPDTQYF.

This sequence joins TRBV6-5 and TRBJ2-4, with 11 bases that match TRBD2. TRBJ2-7 matches the DNA end more closely, so the J call is doubtful. The CDR3 consists of 15 residues. The germline CDR1 and CDR2 sequences are MNHEY and SVGAGI. The CDR3 nucleotides are TGTGCCAGCAGTACTCGGACTAGCGGGTACTACGAGCAGTACTTC. The encoded protein is CASSTRTSGYYEQYF.

There are many counts of this clonotype. This rearrangement joins TRBV11-3 to TRBJ2-3, with D perhaps TRBD1 (6 bases). V lost 4 bases and J 5 bases, leaving 16 bases between the germline ends. The CDR3 contains 15 residues. Germline values: CDR1 SGHNT, CDR2 YENEEA. The CDR3 here is CASSSRDNGGDTQYF. The CDR3 DNA sequence: TGTGCCAGCAGCTCCCGGGACAACGGAGGAGATACGCAGTATTTT.

Within the sample, this clonotype is medium-sized. V is TRBV6-1 and J is TRBJ2-7, with D maybe TRBD1 (5 bases). The CDR3 totals 14 residues. Trimming shortened V by 10 bases and J by 0 bases, and 16 bases separated the two germline ends. Germline V CDR1 and CDR2: MNHNS, SASEGT. The CDR3 coding sequence is TGTGCCACCTCAGACAGAAGCGACTCCTACGAGCAGTACTTC. Encoded protein: CATSDRSDSYEQYF.

The V and J genes are TRBV20-1 and TRBJ2-1; D is perhaps TRBD1 (6 bases). Trimming took off 5 bases at V and 4 bases at J, with 15 bases between the two ends. CDR3 length: 14 amino acids. Germline values: CDR1 DFQATT, CDR2 SNEGSKA (reference sequence). CDR3 sequence: CSAWGQVGYNEQFF. CDR3 coding DNA: TGCAGTGCTTGGGGGCAGGTCGGGTACAATGAGCAGTTCTTC.

The chain joins TRBV6-5 to TRBJ1-5, with TRBD1 as a possible D gene (5 bases). This CDR3 spans 14 amino acids. V lost 7 bases to trimming and J lost 5 bases, with 15 bases between them. CDR1 and CDR2 from the germline V gene are MNHEY and SVGAGI. The CDR3 here is CASMFGGDHQPQHF. The CDR3 coding sequence is TGTGCCAGCATGTTTGGGGGAGATCATCAGCCCCAGCATTTT.

The rearrangement links TRBV6-1 to TRBJ2-1; D remains ambiguous. The last part of the DNA fits TRBJ2-7 better; the J call may be wrong. The germline gives CDR1 MNHNS, CDR2 SASEGT. This CDR3 contains 12 residues. The CDR3 protein is CASSEGVGEQYF. CDR3 bases: TGTGCCAGCAGTGAAGGGGTGGGGGAGCAGTACTTC.

This clonotype occurred many times. The V gene is TRBV6-4, the J gene TRBJ2-1; D might be TRBD1 (6 bases). The J call is in doubt because the DNA end fits TRBJ2-5 better. The CDR3 extends over 15 amino acids. Germline assignment: CDR1 MRHNA and CDR2 SNTAGT. CDR3 bases: TGTGCCAGCAGTACCATGGCAGGGGATCAAGAGACCCAGTACTTC. Its translation is CASSTMAGDQETQYF.

In its sample, this clonotype is medium-sized. The rearrangement uses TRBV6-1 and TRBJ2-3; tentatively, D is TRBD1 (6 bases). The CDR3 runs to 16 residues. V lost 6 bases and J lost 4, with 20 bases in between. Per the germline V gene, CDR1 is MNHNS and CDR2 is SASEGT. CDR3 bases: TGTGCCAGCAGGGACCGCTATGGACAGAGAGCAGATACGCAGTATTTT. Translated: CASRDRYGQRADTQYF.

V is TRBV7-9 and J is TRBJ2-1, with TRBD2 matching over 9 bases. The CDR3 consists of 16 residues. Germline V gives CDR1 SEHNR, CDR2 FQNEAQ (reference sequence). Trimming at V came to 3 bases and at J to 5 bases, leaving 8 bases not matched to a gene. CDR3 loop: CASSFVRLAVNNEQFF. The CDR3 bases are TGTGCCAGCAGCTTTGTCCGACTAGCGGTTAACAATGAGCAGTTCTTC.

Notes on this clonotype: This is likely a read error, given that the CDR3 carries no conserved phenylalanine or tryptophan at its end. The DNA is omitted, as the CDR3 cannot be located on it reliably, and the CDR3 follows TCRdb's listing. The chain links TRBV4-3 to TRBJ2-5; the D call TRBD2 from the table was never checked on the DNA. Germline V lookup: CDR1 LGHNA, CDR2 YSLEER. The CDR3 spans 9 amino acids, including both terminal residues. CDR3 in amino acids: CASSPCVCP.

V gene TRBV27 combines with J gene TRBJ2-1; D is possibly TRBD1 (6 bases). The DNA end is a closer match to TRBJ2-7, so the J assignment may be wrong. CDR3 length equals 15 residues. Germline loops: CDR1 MNHEY, CDR2 SMNVEV (reference sequence). The CDR3 region has the DNA TGTGCCAGCAGCGTCCCAGGGGTAGGCTCCTACGAGCAGTACTTC. Protein product: CASSVPGVGSYEQYF.

A note on this clonotype: An end of the junction does not agree with germline; a read error may underlie this. This chain's CDR3 is CASSYTDRKEYF. CDR3 in DNA: TGTGCCAGCAGTTACACTGATAGAAAAGAGTACTTC. This chain uses TRBV6-5 with TRBJ2-1; D ambiguous. CDR1 is MNHEY and CDR2 is SVGAGI in the germline V gene. The CDR3 loop spans 12 amino acids.

This clonotype is deemed medium-sized. The chain links TRBV6-1 to TRBJ2-3, with D possibly matching TRBD2 (6 bases). Trimming removed 6 bases at V and 5 bases at J, with 15 bases between. CDR1 and CDR2 (germline): MNHNS, SASEGT. This CDR3 is built from 14 residues. This chain's CDR3 is CASRDLPSVDTQYF. The CDR3 DNA is TGTGCCAGCAGAGACCTACCTAGCGTAGATACGCAGTATTTT.

The chain links TRBV6-5 to TRBJ2-3, with TRBD2 matching 10 bases. The V gene end was trimmed by 4 bases and the J gene end by 2 bases; junction bases not matched to a gene: 3. This CDR3 comprises 15 residues. Germline CDR1 is MNHEY and CDR2 is SVGAGI. CDR3 nucleotides: TGTGCCAGCAGTTTCGGGACTAGCGACACAGATACGCAGTATTTT. It yields the protein CASSFGTSDTDTQYF.

This clonotype appeared a single time. This chain connects TRBV6-1 to TRBJ2-3, with no clear D. Germline values: CDR1 MNHNS, CDR2 SASEGT. The V gene lost 10 bases and the J gene lost 4 bases, with 15 bases spanning the gap. The CDR3 contains 13 residues. The CDR3 region has the DNA TGTGCCACCCGGCCCGGCCCGGCAGATACGCAGTATTTT. Amino acid sequence: CATRPGPADTQYF.

V is TRBV7-2 and J is TRBJ2-1; D might be TRBD2 (6 bases). Trimming took off 5 bases at V and 7 bases at J, with 21 bases between the two ends. The CDR3 is 16 amino acids. Germline-derived CDR1 and CDR2 are SGHTA and FQGNSA. In DNA form, the CDR3 reads TGTGCCAGCAGCCAGACACCGGGACTGGGAGGTAATGAGCAGTTCTTC. It codes for CASSQTPGLGGNEQFF.

The chain couples TRBV27 to TRBJ1-2, with D uncertain. The V and J ends lost 0 bases and 5 bases respectively, with 10 bases between them. Germline values: CDR1 MNHEY, CDR2 SMNVEV (reference sequence). CDR3 length equals 14 residues. CDR3 DNA sequence: TGTGCCAGCAGTTTATCAAGGGCGGGGTATGGCTACACCTTC. This codes for CASSLSRAGYGYTF.

This clonotype turned up a few times. The chain combines TRBV15 with TRBJ1-1; 12 bases fit TRBD1. The trim removed 6 bases at V and 4 bases at J, leaving 3 bases unmatched. This CDR3 spans 14 amino acids. CDR1 is LNHNV, CDR2 YYDKDF, per germline (reference sequence). CDR3 amino acids: CATSGTGGLTEAFF. In DNA, the CDR3 is TGTGCCACCAGTGGGACAGGGGGCCTCACTGAAGCTTTCTTT. Using reference TRBV15 and TRBJ1-1 for the parts outside the CDR3, the full variable domain is DAMVIQNPRYQVTQFGKPVTLSCSQTLNHNVMYWYQQKSSQAPKLLFHYYDKDFNNEADTPDNFQSRRPNTSFCFLDIRSPGLGDTAMYLCATSGTGGLTEAFFGQGTRLTVV.

The rearrangement links TRBV9 to TRBJ2-3, with TRBD2 matching 7 bases. V lost 3 bases, J lost 3 bases, and 16 bases stayed unmatched. The CDR3 contains 18 residues. Germline CDR1 reads SGDLS; CDR2 reads YYNGEE. DNA of the CDR3: TGTGCCAGCAGCGCTCATCCGGGAGCGGGGATAGGAACAGATACGCAGTATTTT. It is translated as CASSAHPGAGIGTDTQYF.

The sample holds one count of this clonotype. The junction departs from the called germline gene at one end, perhaps through a read error. The V and J genes are TRBV6-4 and TRBJ2-5; 7 nucleotides match TRBD1. The germline V gene encodes CDR1 MRHNA and CDR2 SNTAGT. There are 15 residues in the CDR3. CDR3: CASGDGEGGPETQYF. CDR3 DNA: TGTGCCAGCGGGGACGGGGAAGGGGGCCCAGAGACGCAGTACTTC.

This clonotype was detected only once. The J gene is TRBJ2-3, the V gene TRBV6-1; tentative D call: TRBD2 (5 bases). Germline loops: CDR1 MNHNS, CDR2 SASEGT. This CDR3 is 16 amino acids long. The germline V and J ends were trimmed by 6 bases and 2 bases, with 18 bases remaining between them. For the CDR3, the DNA is TGTGCCAGCAGCCGAGCGGTGGCCCCACTCACAGATACGCAGTATTTT. Its translation: CASSRAVAPLTDTQYF.

This clonotype was counted once. The J gene is TRBJ1-1, the V gene TRBV10-1; unclear D gene. Trimming removed 2 bases at V and 8 bases at J, with 12 bases between. The CDR3 spans 13 residues. The germline gives CDR1 WNHNN, CDR2 SYGVQD (reference sequence). This CDR3 reads CASSERTGREAFF. DNA for the CDR3: TGCGCCAGCAGTGAGAGGACGGGCAGGGAAGCTTTCTTT.

The genes are TRBV25-1 and TRBJ2-1; TRBD2 agrees at 9 bases. There are 16 residues in the CDR3. Germline V gene data show CDR1 as MGHDK and CDR2 as SYGVNS. J lost 8 bases, V lost 5 bases, and 13 bases had no gene match. CDR3 nucleotide sequence: TGTGCCAGCAGTCAAACAGGGACTAGCATCGTCCATGAGCAGTTCTTC. Translation: CASSQTGTSIVHEQFF.

V and J are TRBV27 and TRBJ2-5; D possibly corresponds to TRBD1 (6 bases). The germline V gene encodes CDR1 MNHEY and CDR2 SMNVEV (reference sequence). V lost 4 bases to trimming and J lost 0 bases, with 12 bases between them. This CDR3 region has 15 residues. CDR3 DNA sequence: TGTGCCAGCAGTTCCCTTGGGACAAACCAAGAGACCCAGTACTTC. Translation: CASSSLGTNQETQYF.